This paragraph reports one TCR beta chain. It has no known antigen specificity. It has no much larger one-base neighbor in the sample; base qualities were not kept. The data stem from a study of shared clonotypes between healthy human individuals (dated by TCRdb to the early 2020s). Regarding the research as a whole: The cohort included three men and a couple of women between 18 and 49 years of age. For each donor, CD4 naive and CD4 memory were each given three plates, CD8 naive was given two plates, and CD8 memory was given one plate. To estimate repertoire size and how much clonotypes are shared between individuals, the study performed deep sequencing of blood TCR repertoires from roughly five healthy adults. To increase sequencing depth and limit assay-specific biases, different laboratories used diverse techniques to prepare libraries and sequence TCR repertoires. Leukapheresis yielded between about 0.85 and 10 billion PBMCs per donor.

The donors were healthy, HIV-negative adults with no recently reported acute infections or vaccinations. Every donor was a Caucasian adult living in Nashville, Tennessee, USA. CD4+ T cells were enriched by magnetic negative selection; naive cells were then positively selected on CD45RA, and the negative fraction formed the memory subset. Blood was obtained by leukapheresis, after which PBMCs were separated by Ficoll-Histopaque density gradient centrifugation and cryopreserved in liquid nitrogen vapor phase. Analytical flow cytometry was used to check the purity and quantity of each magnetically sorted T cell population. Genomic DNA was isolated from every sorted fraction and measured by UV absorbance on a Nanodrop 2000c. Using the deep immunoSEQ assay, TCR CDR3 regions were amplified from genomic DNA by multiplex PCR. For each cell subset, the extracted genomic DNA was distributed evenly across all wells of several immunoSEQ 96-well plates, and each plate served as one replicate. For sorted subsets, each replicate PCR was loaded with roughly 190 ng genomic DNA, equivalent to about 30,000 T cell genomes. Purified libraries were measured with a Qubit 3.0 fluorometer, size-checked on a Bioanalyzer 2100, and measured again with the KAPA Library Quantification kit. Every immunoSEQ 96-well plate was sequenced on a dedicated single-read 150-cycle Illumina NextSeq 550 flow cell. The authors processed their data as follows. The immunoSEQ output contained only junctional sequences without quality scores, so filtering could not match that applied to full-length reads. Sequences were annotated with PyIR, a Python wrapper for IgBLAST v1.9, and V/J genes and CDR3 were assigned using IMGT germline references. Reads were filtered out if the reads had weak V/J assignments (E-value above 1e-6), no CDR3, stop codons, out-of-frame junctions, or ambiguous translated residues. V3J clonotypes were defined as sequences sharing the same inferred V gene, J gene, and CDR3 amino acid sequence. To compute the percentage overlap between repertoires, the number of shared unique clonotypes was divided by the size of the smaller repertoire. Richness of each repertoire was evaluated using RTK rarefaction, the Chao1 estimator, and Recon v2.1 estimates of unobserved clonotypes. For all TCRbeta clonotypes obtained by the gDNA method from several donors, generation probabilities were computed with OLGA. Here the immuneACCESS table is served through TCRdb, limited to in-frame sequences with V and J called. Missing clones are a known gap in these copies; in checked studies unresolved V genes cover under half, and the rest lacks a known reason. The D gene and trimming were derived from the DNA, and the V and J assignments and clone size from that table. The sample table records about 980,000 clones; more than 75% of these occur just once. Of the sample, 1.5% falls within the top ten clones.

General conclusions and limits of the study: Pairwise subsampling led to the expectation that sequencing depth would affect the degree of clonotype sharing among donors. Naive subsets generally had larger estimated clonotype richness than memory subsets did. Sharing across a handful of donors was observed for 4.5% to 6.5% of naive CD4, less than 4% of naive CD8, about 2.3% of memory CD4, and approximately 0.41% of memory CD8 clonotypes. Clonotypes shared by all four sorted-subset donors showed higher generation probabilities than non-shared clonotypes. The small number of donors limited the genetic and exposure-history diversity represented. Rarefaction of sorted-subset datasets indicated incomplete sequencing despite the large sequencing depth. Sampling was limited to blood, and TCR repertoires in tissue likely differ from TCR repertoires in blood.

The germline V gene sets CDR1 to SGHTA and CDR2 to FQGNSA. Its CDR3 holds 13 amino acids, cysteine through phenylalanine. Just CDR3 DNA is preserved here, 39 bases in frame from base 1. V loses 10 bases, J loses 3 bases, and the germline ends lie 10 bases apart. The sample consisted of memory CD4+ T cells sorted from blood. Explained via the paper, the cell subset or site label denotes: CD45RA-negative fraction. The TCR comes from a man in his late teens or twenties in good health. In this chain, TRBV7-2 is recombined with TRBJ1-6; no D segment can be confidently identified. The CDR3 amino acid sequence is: CAMQESYNSPLHF. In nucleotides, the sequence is TGTGCCATGCAGGAAAGCTATAATTCACCCCTCCACTTT. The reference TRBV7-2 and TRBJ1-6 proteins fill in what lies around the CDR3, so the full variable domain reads GAGVSQSPSNKVTEKGKDVELRCDPISGHTALYWYRQSLGQGLEFLIYFQGNSAPDKSGLPSDRFSAERTGGSVSTLTIQRTQQEDSAVYLCAMQESYNSPLHFGNGTRLTVT.